The rows below give T cell receptor beta chains drawn from one sample of a study of control samples from healthy donors and cancer patients. Data came from immunoSEQ multiplex PCR; TCRdb stores just in-frame clones and leaves some out. The sample carries roughly 100,000 clones, roughly 89% recorded once. Sequenced sample: PBMCs. These TCRs come from a man aged 60-69 years with lung cancer. Each CDR3 is given with its conserved first and last residue. D genes are given only for firm matches. A clone size is listed for some rows: how often the clone was seen (once, few, many), or a class if it is expanded.

NA,TRBV18,TRBJ2-5,NA,TGTGCCAGCTCACCAGGGGGCCATGGTGAAGAGACCCAGTACTTC,CASSPGGHGEETQYF
NA,TRBV11-2,TRBJ1-1,NA,TGTGCCAGCAGCTTAGATCGGGGCAGGAACACTGAAGCTTTCTTT,CASSLDRGRNTEAFF
NA,TRBV19,TRBJ1-2,NA,TGTGCCGAATCTACCAGGCAGGGCAAAAACTATGGCTACACCTTC,CAESTRQGKNYGYTF
NA,TRBV7-2,TRBJ1-1,NA,TGTGCCAGCAGCTTACAGGGGCAGAAGAACACTGAAGCTTTCTTT,CASSLQGQKNTEAFF
NA,TRBV15,TRBJ1-2,NA,TGTGCCACCAGCAGAGATCGGGGAGGGTCCCCTAACTATGGCTACACCTTC,CATSRDRGGSPNYGYTF
TRBD1,TRBV6-5,TRBJ1-2,NA,TGTGCCAGCGGACAGGGGCCTTCTTATGGCTACACCTTC,CASGQGPSYGYTF
NA,TRBV5-8,TRBJ1-5,NA,TGTGCCAGCAGCTTGGGGGCGGGGGCTTGGGACAATCAGCCCCAGCATTTT,CASSLGAGAWDNQPQHF
NA,TRBV24-1,TRBJ2-1,NA,TGTGCCACCAGTGATAGTCAGGGATGGGGTGATGAGCAGTTCTTC,CATSDSQGWGDEQFF
NA,TRBV6-5,TRBJ1-1,NA,TGTGCCAGCATTCTCCAACAGGGACTGAACACTGAAGCTTTCTTT,CASILQQGLNTEAFF
TRBD2,TRBV4-1,TRBJ2-2,NA,TGCGCCAGCAGCCACGGGACTAGCGGGGGGGCCATCGTAGGAACCGGGGAGCTGTTTTTT,CASSHGTSGGAIVGTGELFF
NA,TRBV18,TRBJ2-3,NA,TGTGCCAGCTCACCGACTGCTAGCACAGATACGCAGTATTTT,CASSPTASTDTQYF
NA,TRBV9,TRBJ2-1,NA,TGTGCCAGCAGCGTAGCTCATGCGGGGAATGAGCAGTTCTTC,CASSVAHAGNEQFF
TRBD1,TRBV6-5,TRBJ2-2,once,TGTGCCAGCAGCACCGGGACAGGGAACACCGGGGAGCTGTTTTTT,CASSTGTGNTGELFF
NA,TRBV19,TRBJ2-1,NA,TGTGCCAGTAGTATAGCCGGAGGGGGGGCAAGTGAGCAGTTCTTC,CASSIAGGGASEQFF
TRBD1,TRBV18,TRBJ2-1,NA,TGTGCCAGCTCACTGACGGCCGGGACAGGGTACGGGGATGAGCAGTTCTTC,CASSLTAGTGYGDEQFF
TRBD2,TRBV13,TRBJ2-3,NA,TGTGCCAGCTCGTGGCTAGCGGGGGGGAGTAGCACAGATACGCAGTATTTT,CASSWLAGGSSTDTQYF
NA,TRBV5-1,TRBJ1-2,once,TGCGCCAGCAGCTCCGGGGGTGGTCCATATGGCTACACCTTC,CASSSGGGPYGYTF
TRBD1,TRBV18,TRBJ1-4,NA,TGTGCCAGCTCACGTGGACAGGGGGGTACTAATGAAAAACTGTTTTTT,CASSRGQGGTNEKLFF
NA,TRBV6-2/TRBV6-3,TRBJ1-2,NA,TGTGCCAGCAGTTCAAGGGGGTTTAACTATGGCTACACCTTC,CASSSRGFNYGYTF
TRBD1,TRBV30,TRBJ1-6,few,TGTGCCTGGAGTGAGGGACAGGGAGCCCCACCCCTCCACTTT,CAWSEGQGAPPLHF
NA,TRBV9,TRBJ2-6,NA,TGTGCCAGCAGCGCCCAGCTGACAGCCGGGGCCAACGTCCTGACTTTC,CASSAQLTAGANVLTF
NA,TRBV6-6,TRBJ1-1,medium-sized,TGTGCCAGCAGCTCACCCCGTGTGTTTGGGGCGGACCCGATGAACACTGAAGCTTTCTTT,CASSSPRVFGADPMNTEAFF
NA,TRBV7-9,TRBJ1-2,NA,TGTGCCAGCAGTCGGGTGGGCGGCTACACCTTC,CASSRVGGYTF
TRBD1,TRBV5-1,TRBJ1-6,NA,TGCGCCAGCAGCTTGGGAGGGGGCGCAGACCTTAATTCACCCCTCCACTTT,CASSLGGGADLNSPLHF
NA,TRBV5-1,TRBJ1-1,NA,TGCGCCAGCAGCTTCGATTCGTGGAGCGCAGCTTTCTTT,CASSFDSWSAAFF
TRBD2,TRBV9,TRBJ2-2,NA,TGTGCCAGCAGCCTTGGGACTGGCGGGGGGGCGAACACCGGGGAGCTGTTTTTT,CASSLGTGGGANTGELFF
NA,TRBV5-5,TRBJ1-5,NA,TGTGCCAGCAGCTCTCTATGGACATCCAATCAGCCCCAGCATTTT,CASSSLWTSNQPQHF
NA,TRBV7-9,TRBJ2-3,NA,TGTGCCAGCAGCTCCCCGTACCAGGTGAAACTCACAGATACGCAGTATTTT,CASSSPYQVKLTDTQYF
NA,TRBV30,TRBJ2-5,NA,TGTGCCTGGAGTGTACCGTCTGGCCTAGAGACCCAGTACTTC,CAWSVPSGLETQYF
NA,TRBV10-1,TRBJ2-3,NA,TGCGCCAGCAGTGAGCGAGTCACAGATACGCAGTATTTT,CASSERVTDTQYF
NA,TRBV2,TRBJ2-2,NA,TGTGCCAGCAAATACACCGGGGAGCTGTTTTTT,CASKYTGELFF
NA,TRBV25-1,TRBJ1-3,NA,TGTGCCAGCAGCCCCCGAGTAGACTCTGGAAACACCATATATTTT,CASSPRVDSGNTIYF
NA,TRBV12-5,TRBJ2-3,NA,TGTGCTAGTGGCCTATCCAAAGACGGAGGAAAAACAGATACGCAGTATTTT,CASGLSKDGGKTDTQYF
NA,TRBV7-9,TRBJ1-6,NA,TGTGCCAGCAGCCCGAATTGGGTCGAATCACCCCTCCACTTT,CASSPNWVESPLHF
NA,TRBV5-1,TRBJ2-6,few,TGCGCCAGCAGCTTTACGACGACAGCGTCTGGGGCCAACGTCCTGACTTTC,CASSFTTTASGANVLTF
NA,TRBV24-1,TRBJ2-5,NA,TGTGCCACCAGCAACCCCGGGACGGAACAAGAGACCCAGTACTTC,CATSNPGTEQETQYF
NA,TRBV9,TRBJ2-3,few,TGTGCCAGCAGCGTAGAAGCCCGTACGCAGTATTTT,CASSVEARTQYF
NA,TRBV14,TRBJ2-3,NA,TGTGCCAGCAGCCAGTGGGGGAGCACAGATACGCAGTATTTT,CASSQWGSTDTQYF
NA,TRBV7-9,TRBJ1-3,NA,TGTGCCAGCAGCTTTACCGGGACATTGTCTAACACCATATATTTT,CASSFTGTLSNTIYF
NA,TRBV5-5,TRBJ1-4,NA,TGTGCCAGCAGCTTGTTGACCACCGAAAAACTGTTTTTT,CASSLLTTEKLFF
NA,TRBV7-9,TRBJ2-5,NA,TGTGCCAGCAGCTTGGGCCAGTACCAAGAGACCCAGTACTTC,CASSLGQYQETQYF
TRBD1,TRBV5-5,TRBJ1-1,few,TGTGCCAGCAGCTTGACGCTATGGGACAGGGTGAAGGGGACTGAAGCTTTCTTT,CASSLTLWDRVKGTEAFF
NA,TRBV7-2,TRBJ2-1,NA,TGTGCCAGCCGCGGCAGGGGGGCCCCCAATGAGCAGTTCTTC,CASRGRGAPNEQFF
NA,TRBV3-1/TRBV3-2,TRBJ1-2,NA,TGTGCCAGCAGCCAAGGGACTCGCGGTGGCTACACCTTC,CASSQGTRGGYTF
NA,TRBV7-9,TRBJ1-1,NA,TGTGCCAGCAGCTTAAAGGGAATGAACACTGAAGCTTTCTTT,CASSLKGMNTEAFF
NA,TRBV6-5,TRBJ1-2,NA,TGTGCCTTAGGGGAAGCTAACTATGGCTACACCTTC,CALGEANYGYTF
NA,TRBV20-1,TRBJ2-4,NA,TGCAGTGCTTGGGACCTGGACATTCAGTACTTC,CSAWDLDIQYF
NA,TRBV5-5,TRBJ1-3,NA,TGTGCCAGCAGCTGGAGATCCGTCTCTGGAAACACCATATATTTT,CASSWRSVSGNTIYF
NA,TRBV18,TRBJ1-1,NA,TGTGCCAGCTCACCAGCAGTGTTTGAAGCTTTCTTT,CASSPAVFEAFF
TRBD1,TRBV10-3,TRBJ2-5,NA,TGTGCCATCAGTGACCCGGACAGGGGAGGGGAGACCCAGTACTTC,CAISDPDRGGETQYF
TRBD2,TRBV6-2/TRBV6-3,TRBJ2-1,NA,TGTGCCAGCAGTATAGCGGGGTCCTACAATGAGCAGTTCTTC,CASSIAGSYNEQFF
NA,TRBV7-2,TRBJ2-3,NA,TGTGCCAGCACCCGGGACGGTAGCACAGATACGCAGTATTTT,CASTRDGSTDTQYF
NA,TRBV4-1,TRBJ1-4,NA,TGCGCCAGCAGCCAAGGAGACCGTGGGAGGACTGAAAAACTGTTTTTT,CASSQGDRGRTEKLFF
NA,TRBV2,TRBJ1-5,NA,TGTGCCAGCAGTAAAGACAGGCTCAATCAGCCCCAGCATTTT,CASSKDRLNQPQHF
TRBD1,TRBV7-9,TRBJ1-1,NA,TGTGCCAGCAGCGAGACAGGGGGAGGTGAAGCTTTCTTT,CASSETGGGEAFF
NA,TRBV2,TRBJ1-3,NA,TGTGCCAGCGGAAGCTCTGGAAACACCATATATTTT,CASGSSGNTIYF
TRBD2,TRBV24-1,TRBJ2-3,NA,TGTGCCACCAGTGATTACGGGGGGGCGAGAGATACGCAGTATTTT,CATSDYGGARDTQYF
NA,TRBV7-2,TRBJ2-6,once,TGTGCCAGCAGCCCACGGCCGGAAGGGAGCTCTGGGGCCAACGTCCTGACTTTC,CASSPRPEGSSGANVLTF
NA,TRBV24-1,TRBJ1-2,NA,TGTGCCACCAGTGATTTGCAACAGGCTGGCTACACCTTC,CATSDLQQAGYTF